These 4 T cell receptor beta chains came from one sample sequenced in a study of long-term antiretroviral therapy in people with HIV. This was the immunoSEQ v3.0 assay at survey level. TCRdb keeps only in-frame clones here, not all; method: immunoSEQ multiplex PCR. The sample lists 35,000 or so clones, 94% occurring once. Here the sequenced sample was unsorted PBMCs, taken 4.1 years after starting antiretroviral therapy. These receptor sequences come from a woman between 45 and 65 years old with HIV.

The rearrangement joins TRBV5-5 to TRBJ1-1; D is unclear. With 4 bases removed from V and 1 base from J, the gap between germline ends came to 5 bases. Per the germline V gene, CDR1 is SGHKS and CDR2 is YYEKEE (reference sequence). The CDR3 covers 12 residues. CDR3 amino acids: CASSPKNTEAFF. CDR3 DNA sequence: TGTGCCAGCAGCCCAAAGAACACTGAAGCTTTCTTT. The variable domain in full, completed from reference TRBV5-5 and TRBJ1-1, reads DAGVTQSPTHLIKTRGQQVTLRCSPISGHKSVSWYQQVLGQGPQFIFQYYEKEERGRGNFPDRFSARQFPNYSSELNVNALLLGDSALYLCASSPKNTEAFFGQGTRLTVV.

The rearrangement links TRBV9 to TRBJ2-3; TRBD2 matches 7 bases. Germline CDR1 and CDR2: SGDLS and YYNGEE. With 7 bases clipped from V and 0 bases from J, the junction kept 5 bases outside the gene matches. The CDR3 runs to 14 residues. Here the CDR3 reads CASSTSPSTDTQYF. In DNA form, the CDR3 reads TGTGCCAGCTCGACTAGCCCCAGCACAGATACGCAGTATTTT.

V gene TRBV19 combines with J gene TRBJ1-1; no definite D call. Trimming removed 6 bases at V and 0 bases at J, with 8 bases between. The CDR3 consists of 13 residues. Germline loops: CDR1 LNHDA, CDR2 SQIVND (reference sequence). The CDR3 reads CASSQTMNTEAFF. The CDR3 nucleotides are TGTGCCAGTAGCCAGACAATGAACACTGAAGCTTTCTTT.

The chain joins TRBV7-6 to TRBJ2-1, with D maybe TRBD2 (7 bases). The V end lost 5 bases, the J end lost 5 bases, and 10 bases lay between the germline ends. The germline CDR1 and CDR2 sequences are SGHVS and FNYEAQ. The CDR3 loop spans 13 amino acids. Here the CDR3 reads CASSEGGDNEQFF. CDR3 coding DNA: TGTGCCAGCAGCGAGGGGGGGGACAATGAGCAGTTCTTC.